The 2 T cell receptor beta chains presented below share a single source sample, sequenced in a study of breast tumors, draining lymph nodes, adjacent tissues. TCRdb passed the multiplex PCR reads through MiXCR, listing each CDR3 protein once. The repertoire holds around 22,000 distinct CDR3 sequences, with 64% as singletons. Sequencing was performed on tumor-adjacent breast tissue. Receptors were obtained from a female donor with breast cancer. Some clones in this sample may be carry-over from other donors' samples.

There are many counts of this clonotype. CDR3 DNA: TGTGCCAGCAGCCAAGCCCGGCAGGGTGAGGACTATGGCTACACCTTC. Translating gives CASSQARQGEDYGYTF. The chain is built from TRBV3-1 and TRBJ1-2; D possibly corresponds to TRBD1 (5 bases). This CDR3 comprises 16 residues. Germline V CDR1 and CDR2: LGHDT, YNNKEL (reference sequence). V was trimmed by 1 base and J by 3 bases, leaving 15 bases between them.

There are many counts of this clonotype. V usage is TRBV9 and J usage is TRBJ2-3; a possible D gene is TRBD2 (7 bases). This CDR3 has 16 residues. Trimming pared 3 bases from V and 0 bases from J, leaving 14 bases between. CDR1 is SGDLS and CDR2 is YYNGEE in the germline V gene. The CDR3 coding sequence is TGTGCCAGCAGCGCCTCGGGGGGCCTTAGCACAGATACGCAGTATTTT. It encodes CASSASGGLSTDTQYF.